The T cell receptor (beta chain) described here comes from a study of response to subunit inactivated influenza vaccine. TCRdb ran MiXCR on the RT-PCR reads and lists one entry per CDR3 protein. The data show some 570,000 distinct CDR3 sequences, around 10% seen once. This CDR3 contains 15 residues. The junction had 5 bases not matched to a gene; V was cut back by 0 bases and J by 6 bases. This clonotype was seen only a few times. These data were also filed under a second study, of T cells expressing NK-cell markers. As that study records: TCR beta cDNA was made by 5'RACE template switching with UMIs.

The starting material was PBMCs from blood, obtained on the day of vaccination. V gene TRBV12-3 or TRBV12-4 combines with J gene TRBJ2-1, with 7 bases matching TRBD1. This TCR derives from a middle-aged man who received an inactivated influenza vaccine. In DNA form, the CDR3 reads TGTGCCAGCAGTTTAGCGCGGGCAGGGGGCAATGAGCAGTTCTTC. Protein sequence: CASSLARAGGNEQFF.